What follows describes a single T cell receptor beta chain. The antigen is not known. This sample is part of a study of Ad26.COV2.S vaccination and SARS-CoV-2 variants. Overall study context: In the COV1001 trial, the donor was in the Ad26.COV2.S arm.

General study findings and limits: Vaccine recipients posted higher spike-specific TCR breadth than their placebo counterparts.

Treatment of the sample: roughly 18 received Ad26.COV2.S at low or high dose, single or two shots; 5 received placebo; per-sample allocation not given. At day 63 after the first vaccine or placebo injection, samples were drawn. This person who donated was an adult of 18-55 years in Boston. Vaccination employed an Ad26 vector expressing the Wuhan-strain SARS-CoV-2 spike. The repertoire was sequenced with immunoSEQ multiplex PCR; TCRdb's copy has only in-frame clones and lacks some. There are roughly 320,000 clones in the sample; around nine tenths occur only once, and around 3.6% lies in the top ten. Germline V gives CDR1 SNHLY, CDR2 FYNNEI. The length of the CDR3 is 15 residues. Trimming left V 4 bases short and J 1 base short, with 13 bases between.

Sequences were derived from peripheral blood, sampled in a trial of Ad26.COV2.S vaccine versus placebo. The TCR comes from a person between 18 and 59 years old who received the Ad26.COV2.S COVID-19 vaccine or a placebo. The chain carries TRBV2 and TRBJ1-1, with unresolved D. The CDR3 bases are TGTGCCAGCAGTGGGGCCCCAACCGGGAACACTGAAGCTTTCTTT. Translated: CASSGAPTGNTEAFF.